Below, 28 T cell receptor beta chains from the same sample are listed, as sequenced in a study of T-cell reconstitution after alpha-beta-depleted transplantation in children. It was with unique molecular identifiers that the TCRbeta library was prepared. TCRdb redid the calling of the PCR reads with MiXCR, one entry per CDR3 protein. The sample has some 500,000 distinct CDR3 sequences, 18% seen once. The specimen was PBMCs from the stem cell graft donor, collected from the stem cell graft. Source of these receptors: a human donor who donated a stem cell graft to a child with acute lymphoblastic leukemia.

The chain has TRBV27 and TRBJ2-1; D remains unclear. This CDR3 is 18 amino acids long. V lost 7 bases to trimming and J lost 0 bases, with 22 bases between them. Germline V gene sequence: CDR1 MNHEY, CDR2 SMNVEV (reference sequence). CDR3 loop: CASTLGNPLFRSYNEQFF. CDR3 in DNA: TGTGCCAGCACCTTGGGGAATCCCCTCTTCCGCTCCTACAATGAGCAGTTCTTC.

The sample holds many counts of this clonotype. The CDR3 DNA reads as TGCAGCGTTGTCCCGACTGACCGGTTACAGGGCAATGAGCAGTTCTTC. Translating it yields CSVVPTDRLQGNEQFF. The genes are TRBV29-1 and TRBJ2-1, with a tentative D call TRBD1 (6 bases). The CDR3 has 16 amino acids. Per the germline V gene, CDR1 is SQVTM and CDR2 is ANQGSEA. Between the trimmed V and J ends, which lost 4 bases and 6 bases, there was a span of 22 bases.

The chain joins TRBV29-1 to TRBJ2-5; maybe TRBD2 (5 bases). Trimming removed 4 bases at V and 1 base at J, with 10 bases between. The CDR3 contains 13 residues. Germline V gene lookup returns CDR1 SQVTM and CDR2 ANQGSEA. CDR3 in DNA: TGCAGCGTTGCCCGGGCGGGCCAAGAGACCCAGTACTTC. This sequence encodes CSVARAGQETQYF.

The chain uses TRBV2 and TRBJ2-3; TRBD2 aligns across 10 bases. V lost 6 bases to trimming and J lost 6 bases; unmatched junction nucleotides: 12. This CDR3 contains 16 residues. The germline V gene encodes CDR1 SNHLY and CDR2 FYNNEI. The CDR3 DNA sequence: TGTGCCAGCAGCTTTCACACGGGACTAGCGACGGATACGCAGTATTTT. This codes for CASSFHTGLATDTQYF.

In this sample, this clonotype turned up a few times. CDR3 nucleotides: TGCAGTGCTAGAGAGCCACTAGCGGGAGTCCCGGTCACAGATACGCAGTATTTT. It encodes CSAREPLAGVPVTDTQYF. J is TRBJ2-3 and V is TRBV20-1, with TRBD2 identical over 11 bases. The germline CDR1 and CDR2 sequences are DFQATT and SNEGSKA (reference sequence). This CDR3 contains 18 residues. The junction had 10 bases not matched to a gene; V was cut back by 0 bases and J by 2 bases.

This clonotype was seen a few times. V and J are TRBV2 and TRBJ2-5, with 8 bases fitting TRBD1. V lost 5 bases, J lost 9 bases, and 14 bases stayed unmatched. Germline values: CDR1 SNHLY, CDR2 FYNNEI. This CDR3 comprises 15 residues. CDR3 nucleotide sequence: TGTGCCAGCAGTAGCGGCCAGGGGGCGGTTTGGGCCCAGTACTTC. This encodes CASSSGQGAVWAQYF.

V and J are TRBV10-3 and TRBJ2-2; D is unresolved. Germline assignment: CDR1 ENHRY and CDR2 SYGVKD. CDR3 size: 12 residues. Deletions cut 5 bases from V and 6 bases from J, with 7 bases between. CDR3 sequence reads: CAISHRAGELFF. The DNA of the CDR3 is TGTGCCATCAGTCACCGAGCCGGGGAGCTGTTTTTT.

The V gene is TRBV27, the J gene TRBJ1-2, with 8 positions matching TRBD1. With 5 bases clipped from V and 5 bases from J, the junction kept 10 bases outside the gene matches. Germline-derived CDR1 and CDR2 are MNHEY and SMNVEV (reference sequence). The CDR3 consists of 15 residues. The CDR3 DNA reads TGTGCCAGCAGTCCTCTGGACAGGGACGGGTATGGCTACACCTTC. Translation: CASSPLDRDGYGYTF.

The table lists this clonotype with a few counts. The genes are TRBV7-3 and TRBJ2-1; 8 nucleotides align to TRBD2. Germline V gives CDR1 SGHTA, CDR2 FQGTGA. With 5 bases clipped from V and 0 bases from J, the junction kept 6 bases outside the gene matches. CDR3 size: 16 residues. For the CDR3, the DNA is TGTGCCAGCAGCCCAACTAGCGGAGGCTCCTACAATGAGCAGTTCTTC. Its protein is CASSPTSGGSYNEQFF. Drawing the rest from reference TRBV7-3 and TRBJ2-1, the complete variable domain is GAGVSQTPSNKVTEKGKYVELRCDPISGHTALYWYRQSLGQGPEFLIYFQGTGAADDSGLPNDRFFAVRPEGSVSTLKIQRTERGDSAVYLCASSPTSGGSYNEQFFGPGTRLTVL.

The chain uses TRBV12-3 or TRBV12-4 and TRBJ1-6; 8 nucleotides align to TRBD1. CDR3 length: 14 amino acids. The ends lost 6 bases at V and 9 bases at J; junction bases unmatched: 7. As DNA, the CDR3 is TGTGCCAGCAGCCTAAAACAGGGGGTTTCACCCCTCCACTTT. It specifies CASSLKQGVSPLHF.

In this sample, this clonotype turned up a few times. The chain joins TRBV5-1 to TRBJ1-2; possible D gene TRBD1, 6 bases. Trimming left V 4 bases short and J 4 bases short, with 17 bases between. The CDR3 is 15 residues long. Germline-derived CDR1 and CDR2 are SGHRS and YFSETQ. CDR3 sequence: CASSGTYRDGYGYTF. The DNA for the CDR3 is TGCGCCAGCAGCGGGACCTACAGGGACGGCTATGGCTACACCTTC. The full variable domain, completed using reference TRBV5-1 and TRBJ1-2, is KAGVTQTPRYLIKTRGQQVTLSCSPISGHRSVSWYQQTPGQGLQFLFEYFSETQRNKGNFPGRFSGRQFSNSRSEMNVSTLELGDSALYLCASSGTYRDGYGYTFGSGTRLTVV.

This clonotype appeared a few times. The genes are TRBV12-3 or TRBV12-4 and TRBJ2-2; no clear D gene. Trimming left V 2 bases short and J 0 bases short, with 10 bases between. The CDR3 spans 16 residues. The CDR3 is CASSLTVDANTGELFF. The CDR3 region has the DNA TGTGCCAGCAGTTTAACAGTGGACGCGAACACCGGGGAGCTGTTTTTT.

V gene TRBV30 combines with J gene TRBJ2-3; D is perhaps TRBD2 (5 bases). This CDR3 comprises 15 residues. CDR1 GTSNPN and CDR2 SVGIG come from the germline V gene (reference sequence). Deletions cut 0 bases from V and 3 bases from J, with 13 bases between. DNA of the CDR3: TGTGCCTGGAGTGTAACAGCGGTTGGGACAGATACGCAGTATTTT. The encoded protein is CAWSVTAVGTDTQYF. Full variable domain (rest looked up from reference TRBV30 and TRBJ2-3): SQTIHQWPATLVQPVGSPLSLECTVEGTSNPNLYWYRQAAGRGLQLLFYSVGIGQISSEVPQNLSASRPQDRQFILSSKKLLLSDSGFYLCAWSVTAVGTDTQYFGPGTRLTVL.

This clonotype was counted between two and nine times. This chain links TRBV7-9 with TRBJ2-1; D is perhaps TRBD1 (5 bases). With 2 bases removed from V and 6 bases from J, the gap between germline ends came to 20 bases. CDR1 and CDR2 from the germline V gene are SEHNR and FQNEAQ (reference sequence). The CDR3 covers 17 residues. Here the CDR3 DNA reads TGTGCCAGCAGCTTATGGGGCTACAACCGGCCCATCAATGAGCAGTTCTTC. Its translation is CASSLWGYNRPINEQFF.

This clonotype was seen only a few times. The rearrangement links TRBV7-7 to TRBJ2-2; 8 bases line up with TRBD2. Germline values: CDR1 SSHAT, CDR2 FNYEAQ (reference sequence). J gave up 4 bases and V 1 base, and 5 bases lay outside the gene matches. The CDR3 is 16 amino acids. CDR3: CASSLGVSGGTGELFF. Written as DNA, the CDR3 is TGTGCCAGCAGCTTAGGAGTCAGCGGGGGCACCGGGGAGCTGTTTTTT.

J is TRBJ2-1 and V is TRBV9, with 10 bases fitting TRBD2. CDR1 is SGDLS and CDR2 is YYNGEE in the germline V gene. The CDR3 spans 15 residues. V gave up 0 bases and J gave up 7 bases; unmatched junction bases: 4. CDR3 residues: CASSVGLAGENEQFF. DNA for the CDR3: TGTGCCAGCAGCGTAGGGCTAGCGGGAGAAAATGAGCAGTTCTTC.

This chain links TRBV5-1 with TRBJ2-5; D perhaps matches TRBD2 (6 bases). V was clipped by 4 bases and J by 4 bases, with 17 bases between them. The CDR3 loop spans 15 amino acids. Germline CDR1 SGHRS, CDR2 YFSETQ. CDR3 loop: CASSISPEGRETQYF. Written as DNA, the CDR3 is TGCGCCAGCAGCATTAGCCCGGAGGGCCGAGAGACCCAGTACTTC.

The J gene is TRBJ1-1, the V gene TRBV6-1, with 10 bases matching TRBD1. With V trimmed by 5 bases and J by 2 bases, 8 bases remained unmatched. The V gene's germline CDR1 is MNHNS and CDR2 SASEGT. The CDR3 has 16 residues. The CDR3: CASSRDRGLANTEAFF. The CDR3 DNA sequence: TGTGCCAGCAGTAGGGACAGGGGCTTGGCAAACACTGAAGCTTTCTTT.

This clonotype was observed a few times. The chain uses TRBV7-2 and TRBJ2-7; 9 nucleotides agree with TRBD2. Trimming at V came to 5 bases and at J to 3 bases, leaving 8 bases not matched to a gene. The CDR3 runs 15 residues. Germline-derived CDR1 and CDR2 are SGHTA and FQGNSA. CDR3 coding DNA: TGTGCCAGCAGCCAGCGTAGCGGGAGAAACTACGAGCAGTACTTC. Residues: CASSQRSGRNYEQYF.

This clonotype was recorded a few times. This chain connects TRBV7-7 to TRBJ2-5; 13 nucleotides match TRBD2. Trimming removed 1 base from V and 2 bases from J; junction bases left unmatched: 4. The CDR3 sequence is 17 residues long. Germline CDR1 reads SSHAT; CDR2 reads FNYEAQ (reference sequence). The CDR3 sequence: CASSLGGLAGRQETQYF. The CDR3 DNA follows: TGTGCCAGCAGCTTAGGGGGACTAGCGGGACGGCAAGAGACCCAGTACTTC.

DNA of the CDR3: TGTGCCAGCGGTCAGGGCTCCTACGAGCAGTACTTC. Protein product: CASGQGSYEQYF. This chain links TRBV6-5 with TRBJ2-7, with a weak D call TRBD1 (5 bases). Trimming removed 8 bases from V and 0 bases from J, with 8 bases in between. The CDR3 has 12 amino acids. Germline V gene lookup returns CDR1 MNHEY and CDR2 SVGAGI.

The CDR3 sequence is CASSTGNGYEQYF. For the CDR3, the DNA is TGTGCCAGCAGCACCGGGAACGGCTACGAGCAGTACTTC. J is TRBJ2-7 and V is TRBV9, with a tentative D call TRBD2 (5 bases). The CDR3 has 13 amino acids. Between the trimmed V and J ends, which lost 4 bases and 3 bases, there was a span of 11 bases. Germline V gives CDR1 SGDLS, CDR2 YYNGEE.

The CDR3 here is CASSPPSRGPSEQYF. CDR3 DNA sequence: TGTGCCAGCTCACCACCAAGCCGGGGGCCATCCGAGCAGTACTTC. This sequence joins TRBV18 and TRBJ2-7; D is possibly TRBD1 or TRBD2 (6 bases each). The CDR3 spans 15 residues. Germline loops: CDR1 KGHSH, CDR2 LQKENI. V was trimmed by 0 bases and J by 6 bases, leaving 15 bases between them.

The chain joins TRBV18 to TRBJ1-4; D ambiguous. Germline-derived CDR1 and CDR2 are KGHSH and LQKENI. The CDR3 covers 16 residues. Deletions cut 2 bases from V and 6 bases from J, with 16 bases between. The CDR3: CASSPTTRTPDEKLFF. The CDR3 nucleotides read TGTGCCAGCTCACCAACAACCAGAACACCGGATGAAAAACTGTTTTTT. The complete variable domain, with remaining parts taken from reference TRBV18 and TRBJ1-4, reads NAGVMQNPRHLVRRRGQEARLRCSPMKGHSHVYWYRQLPEEGLKFMVYLQKENIIDESGMPKERFSAEFPKEGPSILRIQQVVRGDSAAYFCASSPTTRTPDEKLFFGSGTQLSVL.

This clonotype turned up a few times. V usage is TRBV11-1 and J usage is TRBJ1-4; perhaps TRBD1 as D (5 bases). The CDR3 is made up of 18 amino acids. Germline values: CDR1 SGHAT, CDR2 FQDESV (reference sequence). V shed 5 bases and J shed 1 base, with 20 bases lying between them. CDR3 sequence reads: CASSSLFQGKGTNEKLFF. The CDR3 nucleotides are TGTGCCAGCAGCAGCTTATTTCAGGGCAAGGGAACTAATGAAAAACTGTTTTTT.

This clonotype was observed a handful of times. The chain couples TRBV18 to TRBJ2-6; D possibly matches TRBD1 or TRBD2 (5 bases each). V lost 3 bases and J lost 0, with 15 bases in between. This CDR3 has 18 residues. CDR1 KGHSH and CDR2 LQKENI come from the germline V gene. DNA of the CDR3: TGTGCCAGCTCACCGACCCCGGGGCGCCACTCTGGGGCCAACGTCCTGACTTTC. Translated: CASSPTPGRHSGANVLTF.

The J gene is TRBJ1-5, the V gene TRBV28; D possibly corresponds to TRBD1 (6 bases). The V gene's germline CDR1 is MDHEN and CDR2 SYDVKM. The CDR3 is made up of 15 amino acids. The V end was cut by 6 bases, the J end by 2 bases, with 14 bases between. For the CDR3, the DNA is TGTGCCAGCAGCTTGGGGGGGGGCGGCAATCAGCCCCAGCATTTT. This sequence encodes CASSLGGGGNQPQHF.

This clonotype was seen more than once but under ten times. This sequence joins TRBV10-2 and TRBJ2-7; 7 bases are a match to TRBD1. Losses at the gene ends were 4 bases for V and 6 bases for J; bases not matched to a gene: 9. Germline V gene sequence: CDR1 WSHSY, CDR2 SAAADI. The CDR3 length is 14 residues. For the CDR3, the DNA is TGCGCCAGCAGTGTCAGAGACAGGGTCATCGAGCAGTACTTC. Translated: CASSVRDRVIEQYF.